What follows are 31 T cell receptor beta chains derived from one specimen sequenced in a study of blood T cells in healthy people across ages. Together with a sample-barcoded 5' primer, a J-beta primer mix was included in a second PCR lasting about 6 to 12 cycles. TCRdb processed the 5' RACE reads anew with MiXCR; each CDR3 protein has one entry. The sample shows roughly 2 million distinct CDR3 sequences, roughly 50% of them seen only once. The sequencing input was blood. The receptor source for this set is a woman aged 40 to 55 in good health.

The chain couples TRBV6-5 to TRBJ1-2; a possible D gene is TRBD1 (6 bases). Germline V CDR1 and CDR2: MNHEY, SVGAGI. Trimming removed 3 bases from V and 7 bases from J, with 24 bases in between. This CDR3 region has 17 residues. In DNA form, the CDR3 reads TGTGCCAGCAGTTATATTGGCTCCGGGAATAACAGGGTTGGCTACACCTTC. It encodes CASSYIGSGNNRVGYTF.

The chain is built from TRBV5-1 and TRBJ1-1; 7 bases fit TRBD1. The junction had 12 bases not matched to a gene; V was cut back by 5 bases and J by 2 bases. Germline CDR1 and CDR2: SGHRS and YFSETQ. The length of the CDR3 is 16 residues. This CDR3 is CASRPITGQVNTEAFF. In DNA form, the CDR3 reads TGCGCCAGCAGACCTATAACCGGACAGGTTAACACTGAAGCTTTCTTT.

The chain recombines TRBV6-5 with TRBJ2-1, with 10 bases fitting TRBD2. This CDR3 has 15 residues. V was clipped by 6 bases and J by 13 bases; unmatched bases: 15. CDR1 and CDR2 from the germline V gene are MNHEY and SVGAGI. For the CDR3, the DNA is TGTGCCAGCAGCTCCTCAGGGACTAGCGACGAGACCCAGTTCTTC. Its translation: CASSSSGTSDETQFF.

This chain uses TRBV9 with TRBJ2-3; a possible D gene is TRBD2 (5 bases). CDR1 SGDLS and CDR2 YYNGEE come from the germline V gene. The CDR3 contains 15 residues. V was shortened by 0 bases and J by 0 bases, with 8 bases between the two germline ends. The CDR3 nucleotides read TGTGCCAGCAGCGTAGACGGGATCAGCACAGATACGCAGTATTTT. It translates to CASSVDGISTDTQYF.

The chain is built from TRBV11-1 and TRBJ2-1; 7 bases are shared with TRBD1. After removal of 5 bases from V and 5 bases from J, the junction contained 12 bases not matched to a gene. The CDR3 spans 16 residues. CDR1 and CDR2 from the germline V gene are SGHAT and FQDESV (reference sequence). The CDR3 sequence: CASSLLDRAKDNEQFF. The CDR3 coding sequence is TGTGCCAGCAGCCTCTTAGACAGGGCTAAAGACAATGAGCAGTTCTTC.

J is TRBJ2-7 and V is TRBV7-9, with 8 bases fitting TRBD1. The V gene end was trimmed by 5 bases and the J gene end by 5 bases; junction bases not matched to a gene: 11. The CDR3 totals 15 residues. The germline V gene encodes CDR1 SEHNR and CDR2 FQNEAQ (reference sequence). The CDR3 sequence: CASSPGQGGGDEQYF. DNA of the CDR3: TGTGCCAGCAGCCCAGGACAGGGCGGAGGAGACGAGCAGTACTTC.

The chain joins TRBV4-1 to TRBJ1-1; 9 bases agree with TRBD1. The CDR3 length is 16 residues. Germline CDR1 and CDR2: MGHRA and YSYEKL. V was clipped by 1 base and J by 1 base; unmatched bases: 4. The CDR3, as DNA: TGCGCCAGCAGCCAAGGGACAGGGGCTACGAACACTGAAGCTTTCTTT. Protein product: CASSQGTGATNTEAFF.

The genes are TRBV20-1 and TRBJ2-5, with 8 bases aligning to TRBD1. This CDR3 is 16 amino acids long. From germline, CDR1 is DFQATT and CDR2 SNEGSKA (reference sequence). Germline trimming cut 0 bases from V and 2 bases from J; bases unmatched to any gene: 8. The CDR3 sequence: CSARDPGQGRQETQYF. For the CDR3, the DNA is TGCAGTGCTAGAGATCCCGGACAGGGAAGGCAAGAGACCCAGTACTTC.

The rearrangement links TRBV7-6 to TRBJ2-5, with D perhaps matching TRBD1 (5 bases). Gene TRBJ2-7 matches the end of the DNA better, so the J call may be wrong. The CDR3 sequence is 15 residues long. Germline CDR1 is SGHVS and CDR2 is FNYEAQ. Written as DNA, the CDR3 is TGTGCCAGCAGCTCGGCGTACGATAAGGGGTACGAGCAGTACTTC. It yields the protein CASSSAYDKGYEQYF.

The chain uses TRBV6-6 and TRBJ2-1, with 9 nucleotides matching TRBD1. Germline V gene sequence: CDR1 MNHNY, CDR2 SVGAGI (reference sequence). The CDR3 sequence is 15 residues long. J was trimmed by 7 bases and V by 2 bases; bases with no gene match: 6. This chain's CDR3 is CASSYRTGVRNEQFF. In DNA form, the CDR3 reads TGTGCCAGCAGTTACCGGACAGGGGTAAGGAATGAGCAGTTCTTC.

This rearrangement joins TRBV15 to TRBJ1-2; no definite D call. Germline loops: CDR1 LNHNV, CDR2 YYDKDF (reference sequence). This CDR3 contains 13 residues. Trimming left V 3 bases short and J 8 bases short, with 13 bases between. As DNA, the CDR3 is TGTGCCACCAGCAGGGATCACAGCCCCGGCTACACCTTC. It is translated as CATSRDHSPGYTF.

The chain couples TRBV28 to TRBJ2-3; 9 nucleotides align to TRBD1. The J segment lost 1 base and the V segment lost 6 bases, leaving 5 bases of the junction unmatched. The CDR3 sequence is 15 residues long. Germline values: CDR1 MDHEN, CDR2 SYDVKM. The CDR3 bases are TGTGCCAGCAGGGTGGGACAGGGTGGCACAGATACGCAGTATTTT. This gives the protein CASRVGQGGTDTQYF.

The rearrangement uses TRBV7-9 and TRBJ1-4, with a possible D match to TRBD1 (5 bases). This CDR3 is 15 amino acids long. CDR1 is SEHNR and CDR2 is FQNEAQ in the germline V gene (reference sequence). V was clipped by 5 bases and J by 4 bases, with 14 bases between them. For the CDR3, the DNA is TGTGCCAGCAGCACGGGGGACCTTATTAATGAAAAACTGTTTTTT. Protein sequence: CASSTGDLINEKLFF.

The CDR3 region is CSARGTSGGSQETQYF. The CDR3 DNA is TGCAGTGCTAGAGGGACTAGCGGGGGGTCCCAAGAGACCCAGTACTTC. This chain links TRBV20-1 with TRBJ2-5; 14 bases map to TRBD2. V gave up 1 base and J gave up 1 base; unmatched junction bases: 2. The germline V gene has CDR1 DFQATT and CDR2 SNEGSKA (reference sequence). This CDR3 region has 16 residues.

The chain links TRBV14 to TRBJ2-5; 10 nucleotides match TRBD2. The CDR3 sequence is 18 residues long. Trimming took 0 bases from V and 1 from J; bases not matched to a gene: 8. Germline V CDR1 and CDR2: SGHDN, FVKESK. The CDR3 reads CASSQESPVAGGQETQYF. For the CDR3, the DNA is TGTGCCAGCAGCCAAGAGAGTCCGGTAGCGGGGGGCCAAGAGACCCAGTACTTC.

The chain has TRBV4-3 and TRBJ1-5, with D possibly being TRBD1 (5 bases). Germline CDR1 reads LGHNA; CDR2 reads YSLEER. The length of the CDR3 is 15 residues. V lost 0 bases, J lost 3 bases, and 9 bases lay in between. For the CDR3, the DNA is TGCGCCAGCAGCCAAGATTGGACATTCAATCAGCCCCAGCATTTT. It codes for CASSQDWTFNQPQHF.

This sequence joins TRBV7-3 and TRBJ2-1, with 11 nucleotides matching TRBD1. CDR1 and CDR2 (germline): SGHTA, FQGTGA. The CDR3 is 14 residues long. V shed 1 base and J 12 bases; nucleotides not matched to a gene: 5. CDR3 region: CASSLNAGTGGQFF. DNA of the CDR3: TGTGCCAGCAGCTTAAATGCGGGGACAGGGGGGCAGTTCTTC.

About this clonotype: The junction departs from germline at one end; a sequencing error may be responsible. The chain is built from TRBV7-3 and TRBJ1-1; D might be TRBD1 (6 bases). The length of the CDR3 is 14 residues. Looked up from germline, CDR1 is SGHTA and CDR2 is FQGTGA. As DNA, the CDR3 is TGTGCCAGCAGTCGTGGGGGCACGAACACTGAAGTTTTCTTT. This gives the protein CASSRGGTNTEVFF. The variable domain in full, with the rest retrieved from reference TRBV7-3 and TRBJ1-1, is GAGVSQTPSNKVTEKGKYVELRCDPISGHTALYWYRQSLGQGPEFLIYFQGTGAADDSGLPNDRFFAVRPEGSVSTLKIQRTERGDSAVYLCASSRGGTNTEVFFGQGTRLTVV.

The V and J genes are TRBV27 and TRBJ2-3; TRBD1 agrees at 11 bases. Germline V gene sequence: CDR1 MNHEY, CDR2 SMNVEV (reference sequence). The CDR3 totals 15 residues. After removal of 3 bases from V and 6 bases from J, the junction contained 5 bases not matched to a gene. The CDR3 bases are TGTGCCAGCAGTTTGTCGGGACAGGGGGATGATACGCAGTATTTT. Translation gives CASSLSGQGDDTQYF.

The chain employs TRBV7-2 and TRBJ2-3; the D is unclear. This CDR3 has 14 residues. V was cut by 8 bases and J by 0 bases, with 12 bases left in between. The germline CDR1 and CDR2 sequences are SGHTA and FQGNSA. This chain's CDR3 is CASCSFHSTDTQYF. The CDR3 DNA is TGTGCCAGCTGCTCCTTTCATAGCACAGATACGCAGTATTTT. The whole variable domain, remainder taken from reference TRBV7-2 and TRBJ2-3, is GAGVSQSPSNKVTEKGKDVELRCDPISGHTALYWYRQSLGQGLEFLIYFQGNSAPDKSGLPSDRFSAERTGGSVSTLTIQRTQQEDSAVYLCASCSFHSTDTQYFGPGTRLTVL.

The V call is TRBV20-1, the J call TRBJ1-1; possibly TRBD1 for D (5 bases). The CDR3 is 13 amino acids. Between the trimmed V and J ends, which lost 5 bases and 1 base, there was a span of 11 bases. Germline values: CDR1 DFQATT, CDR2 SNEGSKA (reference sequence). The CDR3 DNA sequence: TGCAGTGCTCACAGGACCCCGAACACTGAAGCTTTCTTT. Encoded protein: CSAHRTPNTEAFF.

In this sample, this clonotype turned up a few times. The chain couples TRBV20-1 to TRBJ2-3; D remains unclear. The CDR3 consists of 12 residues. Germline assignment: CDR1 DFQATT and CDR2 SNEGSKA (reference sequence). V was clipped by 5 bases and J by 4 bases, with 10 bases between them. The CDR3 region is CSASKDPDTQYF. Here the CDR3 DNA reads TGCAGTGCTTCCAAGGACCCAGATACGCAGTATTTT.

CDR3: CASSPGGAGSWETQYF. The DNA of the CDR3 is TGTGCCAGCAGTCCCGGGGGGGCGGGAAGCTGGGAGACCCAGTACTTC. This sequence joins TRBV28 and TRBJ2-7; 8 nucleotides align to TRBD2. The closer fit of TRBJ2-5 to the DNA end suggests the J call may be wrong. Germline V gene lookup returns CDR1 MDHEN and CDR2 SYDVKM. CDR3 length equals 16 residues.

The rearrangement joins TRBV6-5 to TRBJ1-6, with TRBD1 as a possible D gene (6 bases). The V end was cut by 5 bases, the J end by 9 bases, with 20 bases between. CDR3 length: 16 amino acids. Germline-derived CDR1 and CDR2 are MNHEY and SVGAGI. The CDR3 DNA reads TGTGCCAGCAGTAACCCTGTACAGGGTTTAAGTTCACCCCTCCACTTT. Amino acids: CASSNPVQGLSSPLHF.

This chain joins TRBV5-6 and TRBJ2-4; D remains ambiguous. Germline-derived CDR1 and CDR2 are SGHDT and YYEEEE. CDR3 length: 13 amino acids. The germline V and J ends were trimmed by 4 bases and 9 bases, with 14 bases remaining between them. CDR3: CASSETRMSIQYF. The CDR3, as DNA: TGTGCCAGCAGCGAGACTCGAATGAGCATTCAGTACTTC.

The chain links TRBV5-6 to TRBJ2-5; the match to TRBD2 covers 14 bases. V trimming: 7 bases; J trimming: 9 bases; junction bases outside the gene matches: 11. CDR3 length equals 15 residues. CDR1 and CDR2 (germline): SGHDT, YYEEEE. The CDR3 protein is CASRLAGGPGESQYF. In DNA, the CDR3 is TGTGCCAGCCGACTAGCGGGGGGGCCCGGTGAGTCCCAGTACTTC. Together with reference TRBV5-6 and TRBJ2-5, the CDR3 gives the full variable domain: DAGVTQSPTHLIKTRGQQVTLRCSPKSGHDTVSWYQQALGQGPQFIFQYYEEEERQRGNFPDRFSGHQFPNYSSELNVNALLLGDSALYLCASRLAGGPGESQYFGPGTRLLVL.

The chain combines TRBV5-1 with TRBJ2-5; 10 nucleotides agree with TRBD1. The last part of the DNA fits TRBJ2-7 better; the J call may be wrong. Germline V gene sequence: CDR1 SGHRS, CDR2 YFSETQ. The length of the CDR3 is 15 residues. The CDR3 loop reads CASSVDRGPTYEQYF. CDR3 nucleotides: TGCGCCAGCAGCGTAGACAGGGGGCCCACCTACGAGCAGTACTTC.

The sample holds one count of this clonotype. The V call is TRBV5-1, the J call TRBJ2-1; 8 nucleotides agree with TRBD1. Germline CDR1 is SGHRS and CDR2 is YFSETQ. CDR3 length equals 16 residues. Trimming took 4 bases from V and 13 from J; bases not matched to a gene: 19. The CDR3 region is CASSPPLGTGRETQFF. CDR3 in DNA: TGCGCCAGCAGCCCGCCCCTAGGGACAGGCCGGGAGACCCAGTTCTTC.

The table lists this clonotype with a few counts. The chain's CDR3 is CSISQGASETQYF. The CDR3 bases are TGCAGCATCTCACAGGGGGCAAGTGAGACCCAGTACTTC. This chain links TRBV29-1 with TRBJ2-5, with 9 bases lining up with TRBD1. Looked up from germline, CDR1 is SQVTM and CDR2 is ANQGSEA. J gave up 5 bases and V 8 bases, and 9 bases lay outside the gene matches. The CDR3 extends over 13 amino acids.

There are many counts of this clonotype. The CDR3 loop reads CASSLRVYEQYF. The CDR3 nucleotides are TGTGCCAGCAGCTTAAGGGTTTACGAGCAGTACTTC. V is TRBV28 and J is TRBJ2-7; D is unclear. The germline V gene encodes CDR1 MDHEN and CDR2 SYDVKM. Trimming took off 6 bases at V and 4 bases at J, with 10 bases between the two ends. There are 12 residues in the CDR3.

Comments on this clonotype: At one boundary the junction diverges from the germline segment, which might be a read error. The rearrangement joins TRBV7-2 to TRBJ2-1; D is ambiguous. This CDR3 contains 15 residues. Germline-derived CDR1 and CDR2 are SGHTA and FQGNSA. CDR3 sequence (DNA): TGTGCCAGCAGCTTAGGTTGGCAGTCCTGCAATGAGCAGTTCTTC. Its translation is CASSLGWQSCNEQFF.